Following are 16 T cell receptor beta chains from one sample sequenced in a study of blood T cell repertoires in COVID-19. This table comes from immunoSEQ multiplex PCR, and its TCRdb copy is limited to in-frame clones, with some not included. The data show roughly 40,000 clones, approximately 85% seen once. Source material: peripheral blood. These receptors originate from a human donor in a cohort sampled during active COVID-19.

This chain links TRBV19 with TRBJ1-1; no firm D call. V was clipped by 6 bases and J by 0 bases, with 14 bases between them. This CDR3 spans 15 amino acids. From germline, CDR1 is LNHDA and CDR2 SQIVND (reference sequence). CDR3 amino acids: CASRPGYGMNTEAFF. The DNA for the CDR3 is TGTGCCAGTAGGCCGGGGTATGGCATGAACACTGAAGCTTTCTTT.

This chain links TRBV24-1 with TRBJ1-5, with a weak D call TRBD1 (6 bases). The V end lost 4 bases, the J end lost 7 bases, and 10 bases lay between the germline ends. The V gene's germline CDR1 is KGHDR and CDR2 SFDVKD. The CDR3 is 13 amino acids. CDR3 protein: CATSDRGSQPQHF. CDR3 DNA: TGTGCCACCAGTGACAGGGGATCGCAGCCCCAGCATTTT.

The V gene is TRBV9, the J gene TRBJ2-1; possibly TRBD2 for D (5 bases). Germline assignment: CDR1 SGDLS and CDR2 YYNGEE. This CDR3 contains 13 residues. With 3 bases removed from V and 10 bases from J, the gap between germline ends came to 14 bases. DNA of the CDR3: TGTGCCAGCAGCGCCTGGACTGAGGGCGAGCAGTTCTTC. Its protein is CASSAWTEGEQFF.

The sample holds a few counts of this clone. V is TRBV29-1 and J is TRBJ2-3; D is uncertain. The V end was cut by 6 bases, the J end by 0 bases, with 16 bases between. The germline V gene has CDR1 SQVTM and CDR2 ANQGSEA. The CDR3 is 15 residues long. As DNA, the CDR3 is TGCAGCGTGGCCCCCGGCGGCACTAGCACAGATACGCAGTATTTT. The encoded protein is CSVAPGGTSTDTQYF.

This chain uses TRBV5-1 with TRBJ2-1; D unresolved. CDR1 and CDR2 (germline): SGHRS, YFSETQ. The ends were cut back, 2 bases at V and 0 bases at J, with 12 bases in the middle. The CDR3 has 16 residues. The CDR3: CASSFYAASSYNEQFF. CDR3 bases: TGCGCCAGCAGCTTTTACGCCGCCAGCTCCTACAATGAGCAGTTCTTC.

The chain couples TRBV7-3 to TRBJ1-1, with 7 bases matching TRBD1. V shed 5 bases, J shed 5 bases, and the junction held 2 bases outside the gene matches. Germline-derived CDR1 and CDR2 are SGHTA and FQGTGA. The CDR3 has 12 amino acids. The CDR3 sequence is CASSKTGTEAFF. The CDR3 coding sequence is TGTGCCAGCAGCAAGACAGGGACTGAAGCTTTCTTT.

The V call is TRBV28, the J call TRBJ2-5; 8 positions agree with TRBD2. CDR3 size: 16 residues. Germline CDR1 MDHEN, CDR2 SYDVKM. Unmatched junction bases numbered 11, after V lost 3 bases and J lost 5 bases. The CDR3 DNA reads as TGTGCCAGCAGTTTCCCGCCCGGGAGGGCGCGGGAGACCCAGTACTTC. Amino acids: CASSFPPGRARETQYF. Variable domain in full (rest from reference TRBV28 and TRBJ2-5): DVKVTQSSRYLVKRTGEKVFLECVQDMDHENMFWYRQDPGLGLRLIYFSYDVKMKEKGDIPEGYSVSREKKERFSLILESASTNQTSMYLCASSFPPGRARETQYFGPGTRLLVL.

This clone has more than one count but fewer than ten. J is TRBJ1-5 and V is TRBV21-1; the DNA was not compared with TRBD1, the D call given in the table. TRBV21-1 is noted as a pseudogene. This CDR3 is 15 amino acids long. CDR3 nucleotide sequence: TGTGCCAGCAGCTGGACAGGGGGTAGCAATCAGCCCCAGCATTTT. This sequence encodes CASSWTGGSNQPQHF.

This clone was observed once. J is TRBJ1-2 and V is TRBV4-2; 7 bases fit TRBD1. J was trimmed by 8 bases and V by 0 bases; bases with no gene match: 9. There are 15 residues in the CDR3. The germline CDR1 and CDR2 sequences are LGHNA and YNFKEQ. CDR3 residues: CASSQEQRQGSGYTF. The CDR3 DNA follows: TGTGCCAGCAGCCAAGAGCAGAGACAGGGTAGCGGCTACACCTTC.

The gene calls are TRBV12-3 or TRBV12-4 and TRBJ1-2; D gene unclear. The CDR3 contains 13 residues. V gave up 1 base and J gave up 8 bases, with 11 bases separating them. The CDR3 reads CASSLGTEGGYTF. DNA for the CDR3: TGTGCCAGCAGTTTAGGGACGGAGGGCGGCTACACCTTC.

The chain has TRBV5-1 and TRBJ1-1, with 11 bases matching TRBD1. V trimming: 0 bases; J trimming: 4 bases; junction bases outside the gene matches: 2. This CDR3 contains 15 residues. Per the germline V gene, CDR1 is SGHRS and CDR2 is YFSETQ. DNA for the CDR3: TGCGCCAGCAGCTTGGTCGGACAGGGGGCCACTGAAGCTTTCTTT. It encodes CASSLVGQGATEAFF.

This rearrangement joins TRBV18 to TRBJ2-7, with 9 bases aligning to TRBD1. Germline V gene data show CDR1 as KGHSH and CDR2 as LQKENI. Trimming at V came to 0 bases and at J to 3 bases, leaving 6 bases not matched to a gene. This CDR3 spans 16 amino acids. The CDR3 nucleotides are TGTGCCAGCTCACCACCTAACCGGGACAGGGACTACGAGCAGTACTTC. The encoded protein is CASSPPNRDRDYEQYF.

V is TRBV4-2 and J is TRBJ2-2; 9 bases line up with TRBD2. CDR3 length: 16 residues. CDR1 is LGHNA, CDR2 YNFKEQ, per germline. The ends lost 5 bases at V and 2 bases at J; junction bases unmatched: 6. For the CDR3, the DNA is TGTGCCAGCAGCACTCCTAGCGGGGTAAACACCGGGGAGCTGTTTTTT. This sequence encodes CASSTPSGVNTGELFF.

The chain is built from TRBV5-4 and TRBJ1-1; D unresolved. Germline-derived CDR1 and CDR2 are SGHNT and YYREEE (reference sequence). This CDR3 contains 14 residues. V dropped 1 base and J dropped 1 base, with 8 bases sitting between them. The chain's CDR3 is CASSLPRSNTEAFF. The CDR3 DNA sequence: TGTGCCAGCAGCTTGCCCAGGTCGAACACTGAAGCTTTCTTT.

The chain uses TRBV5-1 and TRBJ2-3; 7 positions agree with TRBD2. Germline V CDR1 and CDR2: SGHRS, YFSETQ. This CDR3 is 15 amino acids long. J lost 3 bases, V lost 5 bases, and 9 bases had no gene match. The CDR3 loop is CASRVRAGSTDTQYF. In DNA form, the CDR3 reads TGCGCCAGCAGAGTAAGAGCGGGGAGTACAGATACGCAGTATTTT.

This clone was picked up a small number of times. The V gene is TRBV28, the J gene TRBJ2-7, with unresolved D. V shed 5 bases and J shed 2 bases, with 4 bases lying between them. The germline V gene encodes CDR1 MDHEN and CDR2 SYDVKM. CDR3 length: 11 amino acids. The CDR3 here is CASSPTYEQYF. In DNA, the CDR3 is TGTGCCAGCAGTCCTACCTACGAGCAGTACTTC.